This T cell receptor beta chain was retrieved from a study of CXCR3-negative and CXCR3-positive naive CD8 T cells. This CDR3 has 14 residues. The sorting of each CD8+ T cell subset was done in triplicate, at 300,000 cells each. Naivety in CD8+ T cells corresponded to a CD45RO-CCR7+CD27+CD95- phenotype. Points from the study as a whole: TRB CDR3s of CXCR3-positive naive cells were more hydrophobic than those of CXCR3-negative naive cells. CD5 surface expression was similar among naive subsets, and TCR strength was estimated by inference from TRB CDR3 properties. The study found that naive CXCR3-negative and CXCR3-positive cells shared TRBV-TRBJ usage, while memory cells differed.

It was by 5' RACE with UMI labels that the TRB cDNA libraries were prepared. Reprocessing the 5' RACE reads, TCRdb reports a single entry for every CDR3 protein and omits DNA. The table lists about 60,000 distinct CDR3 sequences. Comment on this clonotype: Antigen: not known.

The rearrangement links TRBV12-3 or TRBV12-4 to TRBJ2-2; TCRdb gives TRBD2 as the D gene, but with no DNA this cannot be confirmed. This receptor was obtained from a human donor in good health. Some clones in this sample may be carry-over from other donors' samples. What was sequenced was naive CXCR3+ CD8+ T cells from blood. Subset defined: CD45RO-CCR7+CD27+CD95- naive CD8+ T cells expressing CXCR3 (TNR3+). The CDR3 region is CATLGGIGTGELFF.